This record covers a single T cell receptor (beta chain). V dropped 0 bases and J dropped 5 bases, with 10 bases sitting between them. The CDR3 has 13 amino acids. Germline CDR1 and CDR2: GTSNPN and SVGIG (reference sequence). The data originate from a study of blood T cell repertoires in COVID-19. For the study at large: The samples span acute and convalescent COVID-19 from the United States, Italy and Spain.

Authors' analysis steps: Amplified reference gene primers provided the basis for estimating nucleated cell counts. Sequencing used immunoSEQ multiplex PCR; TCRdb keeps in-frame clones, though not all of them. The DNA was the basis for D and trimming; V, J and clone size are from that table. Found here are about 200,000 clones, 65% to 90% of them singletons; the top ten hold around 4.7%. The clonotype originates from a human donor in a cohort sampled during active COVID-19. This chain connects TRBV30 to TRBJ2-5; D is undetermined. Sequencing used peripheral blood. CDR3 in DNA: TGTGCCTGGAGTGTAGGCGGTAGGGAGACCCAGTACTTC. Protein product: CAWSVGGRETQYF.